This paragraph covers one T cell receptor (beta chain) sequence. The data originate from a study of shared T cell receptors in the human thymus. TCRdb's table, derived via immunoSEQ multiplex PCR, lists solely in-frame clones and lacks some. The table lists about 400,000 clones, around 95% of them singletons. The germline V gene encodes CDR1 MNHEY and CDR2 SMNVEV (reference sequence). CDR3 length: 15 amino acids. Trimming took off 6 bases at V and 0 bases at J, with 15 bases between the two ends. Sequences were obtained from thymocytes. The TCR originated in a human donor. This rearrangement joins TRBV27 to TRBJ2-7, with D unclear. The CDR3 reads CASRPSVPDSYEQYF. CDR3 bases: TGTGCCAGCAGGCCCTCGGTTCCGGACTCCTACGAGCAGTACTTC.